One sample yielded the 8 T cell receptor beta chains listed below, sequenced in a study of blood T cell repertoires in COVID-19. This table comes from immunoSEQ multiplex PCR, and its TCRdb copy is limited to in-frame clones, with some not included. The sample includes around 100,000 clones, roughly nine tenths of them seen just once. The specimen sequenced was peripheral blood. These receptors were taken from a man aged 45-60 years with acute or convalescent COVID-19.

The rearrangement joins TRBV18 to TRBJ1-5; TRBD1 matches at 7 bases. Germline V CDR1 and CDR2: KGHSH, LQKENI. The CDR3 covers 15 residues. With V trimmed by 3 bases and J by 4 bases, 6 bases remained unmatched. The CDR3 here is CASSPGTAPNQPQHF. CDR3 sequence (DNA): TGTGCCAGCTCACCGGGGACAGCTCCAAATCAGCCCCAGCATTTT.

CDR3 amino acids: CASSYRREQPQHF. The CDR3 DNA follows: TGTGCCAGCAGTTACCGGCGGGAGCAGCCCCAGCATTTT. The chain is built from TRBV6-6 and TRBJ1-5; D unresolved. Germline V gene sequence: CDR1 MNHNY, CDR2 SVGAGI (reference sequence). The CDR3 totals 13 residues. Deletions cut 2 bases from V and 7 bases from J, with 9 bases between.

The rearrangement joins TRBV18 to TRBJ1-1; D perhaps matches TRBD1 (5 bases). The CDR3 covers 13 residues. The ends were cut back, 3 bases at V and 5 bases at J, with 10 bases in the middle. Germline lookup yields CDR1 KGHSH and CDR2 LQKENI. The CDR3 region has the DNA TGTGCCAGCTCACCGGTCGCAGGGACTGAAGCTTTCTTT. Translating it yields CASSPVAGTEAFF.

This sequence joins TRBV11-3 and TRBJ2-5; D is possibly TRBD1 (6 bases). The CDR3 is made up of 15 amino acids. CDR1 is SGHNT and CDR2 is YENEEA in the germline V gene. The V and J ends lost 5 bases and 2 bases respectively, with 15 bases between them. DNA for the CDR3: TGTGCCAGCAGCACCTCCGGGACACGGCAAGAGACCCAGTACTTC. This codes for CASSTSGTRQETQYF.

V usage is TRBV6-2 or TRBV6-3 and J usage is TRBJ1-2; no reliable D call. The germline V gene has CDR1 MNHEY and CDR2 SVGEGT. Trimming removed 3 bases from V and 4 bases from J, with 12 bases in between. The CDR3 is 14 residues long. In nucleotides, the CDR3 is TGTGCCAGCAGTTATGGTACACAGAGCTATGGCTACACCTTC. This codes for CASSYGTQSYGYTF.

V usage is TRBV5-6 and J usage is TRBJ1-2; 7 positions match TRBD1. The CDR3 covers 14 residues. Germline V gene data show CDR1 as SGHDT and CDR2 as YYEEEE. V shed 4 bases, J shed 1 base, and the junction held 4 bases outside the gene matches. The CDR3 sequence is CASSPGTDNYGYTF. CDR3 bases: TGTGCCAGCAGCCCGGGGACAGATAACTATGGCTACACCTTC.

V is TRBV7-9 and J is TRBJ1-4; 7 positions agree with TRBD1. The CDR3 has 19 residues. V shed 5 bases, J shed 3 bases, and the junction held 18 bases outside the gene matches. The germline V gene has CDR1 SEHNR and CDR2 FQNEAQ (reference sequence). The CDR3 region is CASSPQEGQAPRANEKLFF. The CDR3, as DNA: TGTGCCAGCAGCCCTCAAGAAGGACAGGCGCCTCGGGCTAATGAAAAACTGTTTTTT.

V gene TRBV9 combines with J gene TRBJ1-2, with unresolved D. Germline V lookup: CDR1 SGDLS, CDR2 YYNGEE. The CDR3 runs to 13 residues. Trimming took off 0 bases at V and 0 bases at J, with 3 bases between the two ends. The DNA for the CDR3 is TGTGCCAGCAGCGTAGCTGCTAACTATGGCTACACCTTC. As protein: CASSVAANYGYTF. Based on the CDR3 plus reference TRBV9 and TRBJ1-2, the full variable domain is DSGVTQTPKHLITATGQRVTLRCSPRSGDLSVYWYQQSLDQGLQFLIQYYNGEERAKGNILERFSAQQFPDLHSELNLSSLELGDSALYFCASSVAANYGYTFGSGTRLTVV.